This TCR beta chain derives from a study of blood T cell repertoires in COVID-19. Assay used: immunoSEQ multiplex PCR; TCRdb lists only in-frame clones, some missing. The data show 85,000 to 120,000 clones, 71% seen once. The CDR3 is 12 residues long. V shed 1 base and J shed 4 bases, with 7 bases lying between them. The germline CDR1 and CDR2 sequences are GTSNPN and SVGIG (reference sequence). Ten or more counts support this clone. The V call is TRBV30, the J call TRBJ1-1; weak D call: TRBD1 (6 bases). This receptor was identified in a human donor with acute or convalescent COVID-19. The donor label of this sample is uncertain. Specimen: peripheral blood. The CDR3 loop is CAWSAGVTEAFF. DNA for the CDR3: TGTGCCTGGAGTGCAGGGGTCACTGAAGCTTTCTTT.